The rows below give T cell receptor beta chains drawn from one sample of a study of blood T cells in healthy people across ages. TCRdb used MiXCR to reprocess the 5' RACE reads, holding one entry per CDR3 protein. The sample lists some 710,000 distinct CDR3 sequences, 35% to 50% occurring once. Sequencing input: blood. The receptors were gathered from a man older than 75 in good health. Both conserved end residues are trimmed from each CDR3.

j_gene	v_gene	CDR3aa
TRBJ2-5	TRBV9	ASSIGTNELGETQY
TRBJ1-6	TRBV4-3	ASSQDSELAYNSPLH
TRBJ2-7	TRBV4-2	ASSQVGSVSYEQY
TRBJ2-1	TRBV24-1	ATIPTSGRARNEQF
TRBJ2-1	TRBV28	ASRKTGNPNEQF
TRBJ2-5	TRBV7-2	ASSQLAAKQETQY
TRBJ2-7	TRBV25-1	ASSEVGEVAEQY
TRBJ2-4	TRBV15	ATSRVSDYLTKNIQY
TRBJ2-7	TRBV7-2	ASGLKVLGAEQY
TRBJ2-4	TRBV7-9	ASSLVLELAKNIQY
TRBJ2-7	TRBV28	TSSSSYEQY
TRBJ2-3	TRBV4-3	ASSRTSGGGPDTQY
TRBJ2-5	TRBV24-1	ATSEGPGTSGIDEQY
TRBJ1-2	TRBV14	ASSPMDRETSYT
TRBJ2-1	TRBV7-3	ASSSPGVDNEQF
TRBJ1-4	TRBV6-2/TRBV6-3	ASSYGDLNEKLF
TRBJ2-3	TRBV24-1	ATSDFKGGRSTDTQY
TRBJ2-5	TRBV6-5	ASPPGGRGQEAQY
TRBJ2-3	TRBV20-1	SAPERYPTDTQY
TRBJ1-2	TRBV7-9	ASSLGTGSSYGYT
TRBJ2-1	TRBV29-1	GGDWGLTDSEQF
TRBJ1-2	TRBV18	ASSPQTGMANYGYT
TRBJ1-2	TRBV5-6	ASSSGDRDYGYT
TRBJ2-5	TRBV7-6	ATTEGLQETQY